Described below is a single TCR beta chain sequence and its context. The sample comes from a study of blood T cell repertoires in COVID-19. About the study: COVID-19 samples collected from the United States, Italy and Spain covered acute and convalescent phases. T cells, B-cell-depleted T cells, or PBMCs supplied cDNA or gDNA.

Original processing methods: Reference gene primer amplification yielded estimated nucleated cell counts. TCRdb keeps only in-frame clones here, not all; method: immunoSEQ multiplex PCR. V and J calls plus clone size are reproduced from that table; the DNA served to infer D and trimming. The sample shows 140,000 to 150,000 clones, 70% to 90% of them seen only once. Germline V gene data show CDR1 as MNHNY and CDR2 as SVGAGI (reference sequence). The CDR3 spans 14 residues. V gave up 8 bases and J gave up 6 bases; unmatched junction bases: 8. Sequences were obtained from peripheral blood. This clonotype was sampled from a woman aged 40-49 years with active or convalescent COVID-19. The chain joins TRBV6-6 to TRBJ2-2; 8 bases are a match to TRBD2. In DNA, the CDR3 is TGTGCCAGCCGGAGGCCCGGGGGGGCCGGGGAGCTGTTTTTT. It encodes CASRRPGGAGELFF.